The present T cell receptor beta chain was sequenced within a study of CD4 T cells in relation to SARS-CoV-2 and coronaviruses. Worth noting for this clone: Its antigen is unknown.

Germline CDR1 reads SGHTA; CDR2 reads FQGTGA. The CDR3 has 14 amino acids. Trimming pared 1 base from V and 1 base from J, leaving 5 bases between. Study-wide results and caveats: According to naive versus memory sequencing, detected responses are memory recall, not newly primed. The cross-reactivity analysis covered only spike protein, not other viral proteins. In approximately 70% of donors, memory CD4+ clonotypes crossrecognized SARS-CoV-2 and at least one common cold coronavirus spike.

Using immunoSEQ multiplex PCR, the repertoire was profiled, and TCRdb retains in-frame clones only, with some absent. The sample consists of around 34,000 clones, under 80% of them appearing once. The sequence was obtained from an adult with COVID-19. Sequencing was carried out using memory CD4+ T cells from PBMCs, cultured in vitro. This chain connects TRBV7-3 to TRBJ2-1; unclear D gene. This chain's CDR3 is CASSLKGSYNEQFF. In DNA, the CDR3 is TGTGCCAGCAGCTTAAAAGGTTCCTACAATGAGCAGTTCTTC.